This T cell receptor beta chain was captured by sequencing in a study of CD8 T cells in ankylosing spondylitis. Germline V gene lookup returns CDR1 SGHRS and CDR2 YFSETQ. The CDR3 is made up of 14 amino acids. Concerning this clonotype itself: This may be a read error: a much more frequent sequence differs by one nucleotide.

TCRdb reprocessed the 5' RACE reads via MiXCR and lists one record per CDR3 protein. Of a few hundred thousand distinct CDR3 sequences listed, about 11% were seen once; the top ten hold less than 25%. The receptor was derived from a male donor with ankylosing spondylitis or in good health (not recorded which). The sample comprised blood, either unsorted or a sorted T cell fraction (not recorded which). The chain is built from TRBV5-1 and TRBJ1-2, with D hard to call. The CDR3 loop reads CASSLQPSNYGDTF. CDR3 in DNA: TGCGCCAGCAGCTTGCAGCCATCTAACTATGGCGACACCTTC.